This T cell receptor (beta chain) is from a study of blood T cell repertoires in COVID-19. Looking at the study overall: Samples representing acute and convalescent COVID-19 were sourced from the United States, Italy and Spain. The cDNA or gDNA used as material had been derived from T cells, B-cell-depleted T cells, or PBMCs.

Original data processing: Reference gene primer amplification gave nucleated cell count estimates. Generated by immunoSEQ multiplex PCR, the TCRdb table keeps only in-frame clones and is missing some. D and trimming were read from the DNA, whereas the V and J calls and clone size are those reported in that table. The data hold 100,000 to 150,000 clones, with 85% to 90% observed a single time. The CDR3 runs to 15 residues. Germline CDR1 LNHDA, CDR2 SQIVND (reference sequence). Trimming removed 2 bases from V and 0 bases from J, with 8 bases in between. The sequenced sample consisted of peripheral blood. V is TRBV19 and J is TRBJ2-1, with D possibly matching TRBD2 (5 bases). The receptor was derived from a man older than 75 with active or convalescent COVID-19. The CDR3 is CASSIPGSSYNEQFF. The CDR3 bases are TGTGCCAGTAGTATACCTGGGAGCTCCTACAATGAGCAGTTCTTC.